This is a list of T cell receptor beta chains from one sample in a study of human T cells and chemical hapten exposure. Via MiXCR, TCRdb re-called the RACE reads, giving one row per CDR3 protein. This table has over 100,000 distinct CDR3 sequences, about 9% appearing once. What was sequenced was whole blood. The receptors come from a male donor in good health. Some clones in this sample may be carry-over from other donors' samples. Each CDR3 is given with its conserved first and last residue. A D gene is named only where the DNA matches it firmly. Clone size is not always given. Where it is, it says once, few, many or a class for expanded clones.

j_call,d_call,v_call,clone_size,cdr3_nt,cdr3_aa
TRBJ2-1,TRBD2,TRBV9,few,TGTGCCAGCAGCCCGACCGGGACTAGAGTCCATGAGCAGTTCTTC,CASSPTGTRVHEQFF
TRBJ1-5,.,TRBV7-2,.,TGTGCCAGCAGCATAGACAGCTATCAGCCCCAGCATTTT,CASSIDSYQPQHF
TRBJ2-5,.,TRBV5-4,.,TGTGCCAGCAGCTTGGTGGCGCAACTGTACCAAGAGACCCAGTACTTC,CASSLVAQLYQETQYF
TRBJ2-3,.,TRBV28,.,TGTGCCAGCAGTCCAAGACAGGCAGATACGCAGTATTTT,CASSPRQADTQYF
TRBJ1-1,.,TRBV11-2,few,TGTGCCAGCAGCTCCTCTCAACACACTGAAGCTTTCTTT,CASSSSQHTEAFF
TRBJ1-1,.,TRBV5-1,few,TGCGCCAGCAACCGTTGGGGCAGGGACACTGAAGCTTTCTTT,CASNRWGRDTEAFF
TRBJ1-5,.,TRBV5-1,many,TGCGCCAGCAGCTTGGGAGCTGGGGCCCATCAGCCCCAGCATTTT,CASSLGAGAHQPQHF
TRBJ2-5,.,TRBV3-1,.,TGTGCCAGCAGCCACGCAGGGCCCATCCAAGAGACCCAGTACTTC,CASSHAGPIQETQYF
TRBJ2-7,.,TRBV2,many,TGTGCCAGCACTACAAGAGTCAGCTCCTACGAGCAGTACTTC,CASTTRVSSYEQYF
TRBJ1-1,.,TRBV9,.,TGTGCCAGCAGCCAAACACTGAGCACTGAAGCTTTCTTT,CASSQTLSTEAFF
TRBJ2-7,.,TRBV4-3,few,TGTGCCAGCAGCTACGACATATTCTACGAGCAGTACTTC,CASSYDIFYEQYF
TRBJ1-5,.,TRBV2,many,TGTGCCAGCAGTGACAGTTATAGCAATCAGCCCCAGCATTTT,CASSDSYSNQPQHF
TRBJ1-2,.,TRBV5-1,.,TGCGCCAGCAGCTTGGTAGGGTTCGATGGCTACACCTTC,CASSLVGFDGYTF
TRBJ2-5,TRBD1,TRBV29-1,.,TGCAGCGTTGTGGCAGGGGGAGAGACCCAGTACTTC,CSVVAGGETQYF
TRBJ2-1,TRBD1,TRBV7-2,.,TGTGCCAGCAGCACAGGGGCTTCGGGAGAGCAGTTCTTC,CASSTGASGEQFF
TRBJ2-7,.,TRBV11-1,few,TGTGCCAGCAGCTTAGGGGAAATAATCTCCTACGAGCAGTACTTC,CASSLGEIISYEQYF
TRBJ1-3,.,TRBV7-6,many,TGTGCCAGCAGCGAGACGGACAGTTCTGGAAACACCATATATTTT,CASSETDSSGNTIYF
TRBJ1-4,.,TRBV5-1,few,TGCGCCAGCAGCTCTCAGGGTGCAACTAATGAAAAACTGTTTTTT,CASSSQGATNEKLFF
TRBJ1-2,.,TRBV6-2/TRBV6-3,many,TGTGCCAGCAGTTACGCCCGGGCAGCTAACTATGGCTACACCTTC,CASSYARAANYGYTF
TRBJ1-5,TRBD1,TRBV5-8,few,TGTGCCAGCAGCTTGGGGGACAGGGACCGCAATCAGCCCCAGCATTTT,CASSLGDRDRNQPQHF
TRBJ1-6,TRBD1,TRBV6-2/TRBV6-3,many,TGTGCCAGCAGTAAACCGGGACAGGGGTCTTCACCCCTCCACTTT,CASSKPGQGSSPLHF
TRBJ2-1,TRBD1,TRBV12-3/TRBV12-4,.,TGTGCCAGCCTGGGACAGGAGCAATACAATGAGCAGTTCTTC,CASLGQEQYNEQFF
TRBJ2-1,.,TRBV6-1,few,TGTGCCAGCAGCGAAGCGCCGGGAGCCTACAATGAGCAGTTCTTC,CASSEAPGAYNEQFF
TRBJ2-7,TRBD2,TRBV5-1,few,TGCGCCAGCAGAAATCTAGCGGGAGGGGTCTACGAGCAGTACTTC,CASRNLAGGVYEQYF
TRBJ2-7,.,TRBV20-1,many,TGCAGTGCTAGAGACCTAGCTGCACTCTACGAGCAGTACTTC,CSARDLAALYEQYF
TRBJ2-3,TRBD2,TRBV10-3,few,TGTGCCATCAGTGAGTTGTCTAGCGGGGGGACTAGCACAGATACGCAGTATTTT,CAISELSSGGTSTDTQYF
TRBJ1-4,TRBD1,TRBV6-5,.,TGTGCCAGCAGTCCCCGGACAGGGGGCATTATACTGTTTTTT,CASSPRTGGIILFF
TRBJ2-2,.,TRBV5-4,.,TGTGCCAGCAGCTTGGTCGGGATGGGGGCTTACACCGGGGAGCTGTTTTTT,CASSLVGMGAYTGELFF
TRBJ2-7,TRBD2,TRBV2,.,TGTGCCAGCAGAGGGACTAGCGGGCCGTGGGAGCAGTACTTC,CASRGTSGPWEQYF
TRBJ2-7,.,TRBV5-1,.,TGCGCCAGCAGCGCTTCTAACTCCGGGGTCGAGCAGTACTTC,CASSASNSGVEQYF
TRBJ2-3,TRBD2,TRBV5-4,.,TGTGCCAGCAGCTATAGTTTTAGCGGGGTGGGACGCACAGATACGCAGTATTTT,CASSYSFSGVGRTDTQYF
TRBJ2-7,.,TRBV12-3/TRBV12-4,.,TGTGCCAGCACCGATAAGCCCTACGAGCAGTACTTC,CASTDKPYEQYF
TRBJ2-7,TRBD2,TRBV5-4,.,TGTGCCAGCAGCGCCGGGACTAGCGGAGCCTACGAGCAGTACTTC,CASSAGTSGAYEQYF
TRBJ2-2,TRBD2,TRBV12-5,many,TGTGCTAGTGGTTTCGCGGGGGGTGTGGACACCGGGGAGCTGTTTTTT,CASGFAGGVDTGELFF
TRBJ2-7,.,TRBV6-1,few,TGTGCCAGCAGTGACCGATTTGTGGGTAGGAGGGCCCCCCTCGAGCAGTACTTC,CASSDRFVGRRAPLEQYF
TRBJ1-2,.,TRBV2,many,TGTGCCAGCAGGGAGGAGACGGATGGCTACACCTTC,CASREETDGYTF
TRBJ2-1,.,TRBV5-1,.,TGCGCCAGCAGCTTGCGCGACGTAATGCATGAGCAGTTCTTC,CASSLRDVMHEQFF
TRBJ1-1,.,TRBV6-2/TRBV6-3,.,TGTGCCAGCACTCAACAGGAGAACACTGAAGCTTTCTTT,CASTQQENTEAFF
TRBJ1-5,.,TRBV20-1,many,TGCAGTGCTCGCGGCGTGGGGGCCAATCAGCCCCAGCATTTT,CSARGVGANQPQHF
TRBJ1-1,.,TRBV5-4,.,TGTGCCAGCAGCTATCGTCGGGACACTGAAGCTTTCTTT,CASSYRRDTEAFF